The clone carrying this T cell receptor (beta chain) was found a few times. Its cognate antigen is unknown. Germline values: CDR1 KGHDR, CDR2 SFDVKD. The CDR3 is 13 amino acids. The V segment lost 7 bases and the J segment 6 bases; nucleotides outside the gene matches: 4. The sample belongs to a study of T-cell memory formation after mild COVID-19. General study points: There was no confirmation that second-wave clones peaking on day 37 were SARS-CoV-2 specific. CD4+ contracting clones were mainly CM and EM; CD8+ ones, EMRA.

Via MiXCR, TCRdb re-called the 5' RACE reads, giving one row per CDR3 protein. This table holds 89,000 or so distinct CDR3 sequences, over 10% found once. The TCR sequence derives from a man aged 18 to 29 who had mild COVID-19 (a few samples of this study predate the infection). Cell type and time point are not known. The chain joins TRBV24-1 to TRBJ1-3; 8 bases align to TRBD1. Sequencing input: PBMCs or a T cell subset sorted from them (not recorded which). The CDR3 spells CATSRTGTNTIYF. Here the CDR3 DNA reads TGTGCCACCAGCCGGACAGGGACAAACACCATATATTTT.